The T cell receptor (beta chain) under discussion was sequenced for a study of blood T cells in healthy people across ages. Study-wide background: With template switching, about one barcoded beta molecule was captured per two T cells.

Primed by a sample-barcoded 5' primer and a J-beta primer mix, a second PCR proceeded for 7 to 11 cycles. Each of the samples gave a minimum of 2.5 million paired-end reads that contained CDR3. TCRdb reprocessed the 5' RACE reads with MiXCR, giving one entry per CDR3 protein. The sample shows 650,000 to 900,000 distinct CDR3 sequences, 55% to 65% of them seen only once. On this clonotype itself: Its matching antigen is unknown.

Findings of the study overall: Donor CMV status was unknown, possibly confounding expanded clonotype changes.

The sequencing input was blood. This receptor was taken from a man under 40 in good health.

The CDR3 reads CASSLGPDNSPLHF. The DNA of the CDR3 is TGTGCCAGCAGTCTAGGACCAGACAATTCACCCCTCCACTTT. This chain joins TRBV27 and TRBJ1-6, with D unclear. V lost 5 bases and J lost 7, with 12 bases in between. Germline V lookup: CDR1 MNHEY, CDR2 SMNVEV (reference sequence). There are 14 residues in the CDR3.